Each of the 25 T cell receptor beta chains below was sequenced from the same sample in a study of shared clonotypes between healthy human individuals. Using immunoSEQ multiplex PCR, the repertoire was profiled, and TCRdb retains in-frame clones only, with some absent. The repertoire holds roughly 2 million clones, with roughly 94% as singletons. Sequenced: naive CD4+ T cells sorted from blood. The subset here: CD45RA+ positively selected. Every receptor here comes from a man between 18 and 29 years old in good health.

A remark on this clone: The sample has other DNA sequences that encode this CDR3 too. The rearrangement joins TRBV18 to TRBJ1-2, with D possibly TRBD1 on 6 matching bases. This CDR3 spans 14 amino acids. V was shortened by 3 bases and J by 4 bases, with 12 bases between the two germline ends. From germline, CDR1 is KGHSH and CDR2 LQKENI. As DNA, the CDR3 is TGTGCCAGCTCACCCGCGACAGGAAGCTATGGCTACACCTTC. Encoded protein: CASSPATGSYGYTF.

This chain uses TRBV9 with TRBJ1-1; maybe TRBD1 (5 bases). V gave up 3 bases and J gave up 1 base, with 13 bases separating them. CDR1 is SGDLS and CDR2 is YYNGEE in the germline V gene. The CDR3 runs 15 residues. The chain's CDR3 is CASSGRDLRNTEAFF. The CDR3 DNA reads TGTGCCAGCAGCGGCCGGGACCTAAGGAACACTGAAGCTTTCTTT.

This clone was seen a single time. J is TRBJ2-1 and V is TRBV10-2; D is undetermined. This CDR3 is 15 amino acids long. Trimming shortened V by 2 bases and J by 4 bases, and 12 bases separated the two germline ends. The germline V gene encodes CDR1 WSHSY and CDR2 SAAADI. This CDR3 is CASSETNGLYNEQFF. Written as DNA, the CDR3 is TGCGCCAGCAGTGAGACCAATGGCTTATACAATGAGCAGTTCTTC.

This clone was detected only once. The chain links TRBV5-5 to TRBJ2-7; 10 bases are a match to TRBD2. V lost 10 bases, J lost 5 bases, and 12 bases stayed unmatched. The CDR3 contains 14 residues. Germline CDR1 is SGHKS and CDR2 is YYEKEE (reference sequence). DNA for the CDR3: TGTGCCTCCCAGGGTCTAGCGGGAGTAGACGAGCAGTACTTC. This encodes CASQGLAGVDEQYF.

The chain recombines TRBV7-9 with TRBJ2-1; 11 bases align to TRBD1. The J segment lost 4 bases and the V segment lost 8 bases, leaving 4 bases of the junction unmatched. CDR1 and CDR2 from the germline V gene are SEHNR and FQNEAQ (reference sequence). CDR3 length equals 14 residues. In DNA, the CDR3 is TGTGCCAGCGGAGGGACAGGGGGGTACAATGAGCAGTTCTTC. Translation: CASGGTGGYNEQFF.

V is TRBV29-1 and J is TRBJ2-5; TRBD2 aligns across 11 bases. J lost 5 bases, V lost 0 bases, and 14 bases had no gene match. The CDR3 has 18 amino acids. The germline gives CDR1 SQVTM, CDR2 ANQGSEA. CDR3 bases: TGCAGCGTTGAAGACCAGGAGATAGCGGGAGGGCCCTCTGAGACCCAGTACTTC. Protein product: CSVEDQEIAGGPSETQYF.

This chain joins TRBV27 and TRBJ1-6, with D possibly TRBD1 on 6 matching bases. Trimming removed 7 bases from V and 10 bases from J, with 14 bases in between. CDR1 is MNHEY and CDR2 is SMNVEV in the germline V gene (reference sequence). The CDR3 runs 13 residues. CDR3 DNA sequence: TGTGCCAGCAAGGACAGAGGTCCCTCACCCCTCCACTTT. Amino acid sequence: CASKDRGPSPLHF.

The chain uses TRBV6-5 and TRBJ2-7; perhaps TRBD1 as D (6 bases). Germline V gene lookup returns CDR1 MNHEY and CDR2 SVGAGI. Trimming pared 0 bases from V and 5 bases from J, leaving 11 bases between. This CDR3 has 14 amino acids. The DNA for the CDR3 is TGTGCCAGCAGTTACTCGACAGGTCCGCACGAGCAGTACTTC. It is translated as CASSYSTGPHEQYF.

The chain links TRBV5-1 to TRBJ2-7; TRBD2 matches at 7 bases. The CDR3 has 14 amino acids. Germline CDR1 SGHRS, CDR2 YFSETQ. V lost 7 bases and J lost 0; bases outside the gene matches: 7. The CDR3 sequence: CASGLGGSSYEQYF. Here the CDR3 DNA reads TGCGCCAGCGGCCTGGGCGGGAGCTCCTACGAGCAGTACTTC.

The chain has TRBV5-4 and TRBJ2-7; the match to TRBD2 covers 13 bases. Germline loops: CDR1 SGHNT, CDR2 YYREEE (reference sequence). V gave up 0 bases and J gave up 7 bases; unmatched junction bases: 7. CDR3 length: 16 amino acids. The CDR3 DNA follows: TGTGCCAGCAGCTTGGCCGGACTAGCGGGAGTCCATGAGCAGTACTTC. This codes for CASSLAGLAGVHEQYF.

The chain employs TRBV19 and TRBJ1-4; tentatively, D is TRBD1 (5 bases). Germline CDR1 is LNHDA and CDR2 is SQIVND (reference sequence). The CDR3 length is 14 residues. Trimming took 5 bases from V and 4 from J, leaving 11 bases between them. This CDR3 reads CASSFGQINEKLFF. In DNA, the CDR3 is TGTGCCAGTAGTTTCGGACAAATTAATGAAAAACTGTTTTTT.

The chain joins TRBV19 to TRBJ1-1, with 7 bases lining up with TRBD1. With 4 bases clipped from V and 8 bases from J, the junction kept 4 bases outside the gene matches. CDR3 length: 12 amino acids. The V gene's germline CDR1 is LNHDA and CDR2 SQIVND (reference sequence). The CDR3 protein is CASSKGAHEAFF. The CDR3 DNA sequence: TGTGCCAGTAGTAAGGGGGCTCACGAAGCTTTCTTT.

The rearrangement uses TRBV6-5 and TRBJ2-7; 8 bases are a match to TRBD1. The CDR3 covers 14 residues. Trimming took 5 bases from V and 2 from J; bases not matched to a gene: 5. Germline CDR1 MNHEY, CDR2 SVGAGI. CDR3 region: CASSTGTGAYEQYF. The DNA for the CDR3 is TGTGCCAGCAGTACCGGGACAGGCGCCTACGAGCAGTACTTC.

The chain couples TRBV15 to TRBJ1-1; D may be TRBD1 (6 bases). V gave up 3 bases and J gave up 13 bases, with 30 bases separating them. This CDR3 has 17 amino acids. Germline V gives CDR1 LNHNV, CDR2 YYDKDF (reference sequence). In DNA, the CDR3 is TGTGCCACCAGCAGGGGCTCGGGTGGCAGGGGCTTTGTCGACGGTTTCTTT. Translation: CATSRGSGGRGFVDGFF.

The CDR3 loop reads CASSKGQADSGNTIYF. DNA of the CDR3: TGCGCCAGCAGCAAAGGACAGGCGGACTCTGGAAACACCATATATTTT. V and J are TRBV5-1 and TRBJ1-3; 7 bases map to TRBD1. V was pared by 4 bases and J by 0 bases, with 7 bases of the junction left unmatched. Germline V gives CDR1 SGHRS, CDR2 YFSETQ. CDR3 length: 16 amino acids.

The CDR3 here is CASSPREGQAFF. Here the CDR3 DNA reads TGCGCCAGCAGCCCACGAGAGGGCCAAGCTTTCTTT. The chain joins TRBV4-1 to TRBJ1-1, with unresolved D. The V end lost 4 bases, the J end lost 9 bases, and 12 bases lay between the germline ends. From germline, CDR1 is MGHRA and CDR2 YSYEKL. There are 12 residues in the CDR3.

The chain combines TRBV5-4 with TRBJ1-3; TRBD1 might be the D (6 bases). There are 16 residues in the CDR3. Between the trimmed V and J ends, which lost 3 bases and 4 bases, there was a span of 17 bases. Per the germline V gene, CDR1 is SGHNT and CDR2 is YYREEE (reference sequence). The CDR3 loop reads CASSSDRIQGGNTIYF. The CDR3 bases are TGTGCCAGCAGCTCGGACCGCATACAGGGAGGAAACACCATATATTTT.

The chain is built from TRBV5-4 and TRBJ2-5; D ambiguous. The CDR3 loop spans 14 amino acids. Germline assignment: CDR1 SGHNT and CDR2 YYREEE (reference sequence). Trimming stripped 0 bases from V and 4 bases from J, with 10 bases between. The CDR3 loop reads CASSLDVPGETQYF. In nucleotides, the CDR3 is TGTGCCAGCAGCTTGGATGTCCCGGGAGAGACCCAGTACTTC.

This clone was detected a few times. The gene calls are TRBV6-6 and TRBJ2-1; D gene uncertain. The CDR3 contains 11 residues. Trimming took 2 bases from V and 8 from J, leaving 4 bases between them. CDR1 is MNHNY, CDR2 SVGAGI, per germline (reference sequence). CDR3 sequence: CASSYEDEQFF. The DNA of the CDR3 is TGTGCCAGCAGTTACGAGGATGAGCAGTTCTTC.

The rearrangement uses TRBV7-2 and TRBJ2-2, with 9 bases fitting TRBD1. This CDR3 has 15 residues. Germline V CDR1 and CDR2: SGHTA, FQGNSA. V shed 2 bases, J shed 6 bases, and the junction held 4 bases outside the gene matches. CDR3 in amino acids: CASSLHRGLPGELFF. For the CDR3, the DNA is TGTGCCAGCAGCTTACACAGGGGGCTGCCCGGGGAGCTGTTTTTT.

Notes on this clone: Other DNA sequences in the same sample also yield this CDR3. The chain carries TRBV10-1 and TRBJ1-2, with D uncertain. Trimming took 0 bases from V and 2 from J, leaving 4 bases between them. Per the germline V gene, CDR1 is WNHNN and CDR2 is SYGVQD (reference sequence). This CDR3 is 13 amino acids long. The CDR3 here is CASSESGNYGYTF. The CDR3 coding sequence is TGCGCCAGCAGTGAGTCGGGAAACTATGGCTACACCTTC.

V is TRBV19 and J is TRBJ2-2; D could derive from TRBD1 or TRBD2 (5 bases each). CDR1 is LNHDA and CDR2 is SQIVND in the germline V gene (reference sequence). This CDR3 region has 16 residues. The V end was cut by 9 bases, the J end by 6 bases, with 23 bases between. The DNA for the CDR3 is TGTGCCAGCGAGAGGTGGTGGGGGTTTCAGGCCGGGGAGCTGTTTTTT. Protein product: CASERWWGFQAGELFF.

V is TRBV19 and J is TRBJ2-1; 7 nucleotides match TRBD1. Losses at the gene ends were 5 bases for V and 3 bases for J; bases not matched to a gene: 10. The length of the CDR3 is 16 residues. In germline, CDR1 is LNHDA, CDR2 SQIVND (reference sequence). The CDR3 DNA follows: TGTGCCAGTAGTCACACGACAGGGAACGTCTACAATGAGCAGTTCTTC. Its translation is CASSHTTGNVYNEQFF.

This rearrangement joins TRBV5-1 to TRBJ2-1; 7 nucleotides match TRBD1. Trimming took 4 bases from V and 5 from J; bases not matched to a gene: 9. Germline CDR1 and CDR2: SGHRS and YFSETQ. The CDR3 totals 15 residues. CDR3 bases: TGCGCCAGCAGCCCGACGGCAGGGGGAGACAATGAGCAGTTCTTC. It encodes CASSPTAGGDNEQFF.

Note on this clone: One junction end does not reproduce the germline sequence, and a read error may be involved. V and J are TRBV2 and TRBJ2-6, with 7 bases fitting TRBD1. CDR3 length equals 14 residues. Germline V gene sequence: CDR1 SNHLY, CDR2 FYNNEI. The CDR3 region has the DNA TGTGCCAGCAGCTTAGTGGCAGGGGGCAACGTCCTGACTTTC. This codes for CASSLVAGGNVLTF.